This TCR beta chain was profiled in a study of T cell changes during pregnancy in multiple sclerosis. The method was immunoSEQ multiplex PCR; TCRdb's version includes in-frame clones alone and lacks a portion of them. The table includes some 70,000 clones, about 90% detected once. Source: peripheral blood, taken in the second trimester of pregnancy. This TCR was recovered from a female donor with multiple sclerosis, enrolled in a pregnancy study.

The CDR3 DNA reads as TGTGCCAGCAGTTTCCCACAGGGTGTGAACGGGACCCAGTACTTC. This sequence encodes CASSFPQGVNGTQYF. The rearrangement joins TRBV27 to TRBJ2-5, with D possibly being TRBD1 (6 bases). Germline V gene lookup returns CDR1 MNHEY and CDR2 SMNVEV (reference sequence). V shed 3 bases and J shed 7 bases, with 18 bases lying between them. The CDR3 runs to 15 residues.